This record looks at one TCR beta chain sequence and its context. Its target antigen remains unknown. The input lacks base qualities; no much larger clone sits a single base away. This sample is drawn from a study of blood T cell repertoires in COVID-19 (dated by TCRdb to about 2020). Regarding the study in general: Samples from collaborators originated in the United States, Italy and Spain and spanned both the acute and convalescent phases of COVID-19. Where available, HLA class I and class II types were taken from metadata supplied by the sample provider and were not determined by assay-based typing. The sample metadata nearly always contained a de-identified subject ID, COVID-19 status, age in years and sex. The samples were drawn from the first 160 participants of the ongoing ImmuneRACE study and from 1,254 subjects provided by 6 global collaborators. The repertoires were released in a freely available public database intended as a resource for research on the immune response to SARS-CoV-2. Subjects who had been exposed to COVID-19, were actively infected with it, or had recovered from it provided the deeply sampled blood TCRbeta repertoires that made up the dataset. The prospective study material was composed of cDNA or gDNA derived from T cells, B-cell-depleted T cells, or PBMCs. Paper-wide results and their limitations: The amount of clinical and demographic metadata varied by source and participant and was provided uncurated.

Collaborating institutions collected whole blood in K2EDTA tubes following their own protocols. For TCRbeta analysis, collaborators shipped samples in one of three forms: frozen whole blood, isolated PBMCs, or DNA extracted from either of those sample types. TCRbeta CDR3 regions were amplified from genomic DNA using the immunoSEQ Assay, a bias-controlled multiplex PCR. The original methods were these. Within the assay, amplification of reference gene primers was used to estimate how many nucleated cells each sample contained. To quantify the absolute abundance of each unique TCRbeta CDR3 rearrangement, sequence reads were collapsed and filtered. For each sample, productive Simpson clonality was calculated as the square root of Simpson's diversity index over productive rearrangements. Held by TCRdb, this immuneACCESS table contains in-frame sequences only and omits some clones. Under half of the omission traces to an unresolved V gene where checked; the cause of the rest is unknown. Clone size and V and J calls were adopted from that table, with D and trimming inferred from the DNA. The sample includes some 300,000 clones, with about 88% observed a single time. Of the sample, over 1% is held by the ten largest clones.

CDR1 and CDR2 (ENHRY, SYGVKD) derive from the germline V gene. Cut back by 10 bases and 4 bases, the V and J ends lie 11 bases apart. From its cysteine to its phenylalanine, the CDR3 spans 11 amino acids. The DNA shown is the 33-base CDR3, in frame from base 1. Specimen: peripheral blood. The chain was built from TRBV10-3 and TRBJ2-7; there is no confident call for the D gene. This sequence was found in a man between 70 and 80 years old with acute or convalescent COVID-19. The encoded CDR3 is CATTKEYEQYF. The DNA sequence reads TGTGCCACCACGAAGGAGTACGAGCAGTACTTC.